The 22 T cell receptor beta chains listed next were all sequenced from one sample in a study of shared clonotypes between healthy human individuals. The data were produced by immunoSEQ multiplex PCR, yet TCRdb's version contains in-frame clones alone and is incomplete. Of fewer than 3 million clones listed, roughly 90% were seen once; the top ten hold around 0.38%. The sequencing sample was made of naive CD4+ T cells from PBMCs. Noted subset: CD45RA+ positively selected. These receptors were obtained from a man between 18 and 35 years old in good health. Some clones in this sample may be carry-over from other donors' samples.

The chain recombines TRBV6-4 with TRBJ2-7, with 8 bases aligning to TRBD2. The CDR3 totals 16 residues. The ends lost 8 bases at V and 3 bases at J; junction bases unmatched: 15. Looked up from germline, CDR1 is MRHNA and CDR2 is SNTAGT. CDR3 bases: TGTGCCAGCTCCGGGGTGTTCCGGGAGGGCCTCTACGAGCAGTACTTC. Translating it yields CASSGVFREGLYEQYF.

J is TRBJ1-2 and V is TRBV6-1; D gene uncertain. Per the germline V gene, CDR1 is MNHNS and CDR2 is SASEGT. The CDR3 has 14 residues. V gave up 0 bases and J gave up 7 bases, with 12 bases separating them. As DNA, the CDR3 is TGTGCCAGCAGTGAAGCTTACGGCTTGGGTGGCTACACCTTC. Translation: CASSEAYGLGGYTF.

The CDR3 nucleotides are TGTGCCAGCAGCGCGGGACAGGGTGGGCAAGAGACCCAGTACTTC. Its protein is CASSAGQGGQETQYF. The V call is TRBV5-4, the J call TRBJ2-5; 9 bases line up with TRBD1. The V and J ends lost 4 bases and 2 bases, in that order; junction bases with no gene match: 6. The CDR3 covers 15 residues. CDR1 SGHNT and CDR2 YYREEE come from the germline V gene (reference sequence).

This rearrangement joins TRBV7-2 to TRBJ1-3; 7 bases line up with TRBD1. The length of the CDR3 is 15 residues. The V and J ends lost 6 bases and 5 bases, in that order; junction bases with no gene match: 10. Germline-derived CDR1 and CDR2 are SGHTA and FQGNSA. The CDR3 protein is CASSSSGTARNTIYF. DNA for the CDR3: TGTGCCAGCAGTTCCTCGGGGACAGCCCGAAACACCATATATTTT.

The chain links TRBV27 to TRBJ2-1, with D perhaps matching TRBD1 (7 bases). The CDR3 extends over 15 amino acids. The V end was cut by 8 bases, the J end by 3 bases, with 17 bases between. Germline assignment: CDR1 MNHEY and CDR2 SMNVEV (reference sequence). In DNA, the CDR3 is TGTGCCAGCTCGAGGAGGGGGCAAGGCTACAATGAGCAGTTCTTC. Amino acid sequence: CASSRRGQGYNEQFF.

This chain connects TRBV28 to TRBJ2-5; D might be TRBD1 or TRBD2, each matching 5 bases. V gave up 5 bases and J gave up 4 bases, with 14 bases separating them. Germline V gene sequence: CDR1 MDHEN, CDR2 SYDVKM. This CDR3 spans 14 amino acids. The CDR3 DNA follows: TGTGCCAGCAGTGAGGGGTCTATGCCAGAGACCCAGTACTTC. As protein: CASSEGSMPETQYF.

This clone was seen a few times. The chain links TRBV29-1 to TRBJ1-4, with D possibly TRBD1 on 5 matching bases. Germline V gene sequence: CDR1 SQVTM, CDR2 ANQGSEA. CDR3 length: 13 amino acids. V lost 2 bases, J lost 4 bases, and 8 bases lay in between. CDR3 nucleotide sequence: TGCAGCGTTGAATGGCAGGGTAATGAAAAACTGTTTTTT. This translates into CSVEWQGNEKLFF.

The rearrangement uses TRBV6-1 and TRBJ2-5, with a tentative D call TRBD1 (5 bases). Germline V gives CDR1 MNHNS, CDR2 SASEGT. With 1 base removed from V and 4 bases from J, the gap between germline ends came to 10 bases. CDR3 length: 14 residues. The CDR3 here is CASSEVQQGETQYF. The CDR3 DNA follows: TGTGCCAGCAGTGAAGTTCAGCAGGGAGAGACCCAGTACTTC.

This chain links TRBV28 with TRBJ2-2; 10 bases agree with TRBD2. J gave up 0 bases and V 1 base, and 11 bases lay outside the gene matches. The length of the CDR3 is 20 residues. Germline V gene sequence: CDR1 MDHEN, CDR2 SYDVKM. The DNA of the CDR3 is TGTGCCAGCAGTTTATCCTGGGCTAGCGGGAGCCGAACGAACACCGGGGAGCTGTTTTTT. It is translated as CASSLSWASGSRTNTGELFF.

This chain uses TRBV19 with TRBJ2-1; D is ambiguous. Germline V lookup: CDR1 LNHDA, CDR2 SQIVND (reference sequence). The CDR3 contains 11 residues. V dropped 9 bases and J dropped 8 bases, with 11 bases sitting between them. DNA for the CDR3: TGTGCCAGCGTCCTAACCGATGAGCAGTTCTTC. As protein: CASVLTDEQFF.

This clone was counted a single time. This sequence joins TRBV9 and TRBJ1-1; 8 positions match TRBD1. The V gene's germline CDR1 is SGDLS and CDR2 YYNGEE. The CDR3 sequence is 15 residues long. The trim removed 1 base at V and 0 bases at J, leaving 2 bases unmatched. In DNA form, the CDR3 reads TGTGCCAGCAGCGTACAGGGGGCGATGAACACTGAAGCTTTCTTT. Translated, it gives CASSVQGAMNTEAFF.

V usage is TRBV28 and J usage is TRBJ2-1; D is perhaps TRBD2 (6 bases). Germline V gene lookup returns CDR1 MDHEN and CDR2 SYDVKM. The CDR3 is made up of 12 amino acids. Trimming pared 8 bases from V and 8 bases from J, leaving 13 bases between. The CDR3: CASRERGDEQFF. The CDR3 DNA reads as TGTGCCAGCCGGGAGAGGGGCGATGAGCAGTTCTTC.

This chain uses TRBV27 with TRBJ2-7, with 10 nucleotides matching TRBD2. The germline gives CDR1 MNHEY, CDR2 SMNVEV (reference sequence). The length of the CDR3 is 14 residues. J gave up 2 bases and V 11 bases, and 9 bases lay outside the gene matches. CDR3 bases: TGTGCCGCCCGACGGACTAGCGGTGCCTACGAGCAGTACTTC. This sequence encodes CAARRTSGAYEQYF.

To note about this clone: At the DNA level, this CDR3 is encoded by other sequences in the same sample as well. V usage is TRBV5-1 and J usage is TRBJ2-1, with D possibly TRBD1 on 6 matching bases. The ends were cut back, 2 bases at V and 0 bases at J, with 9 bases in the middle. This CDR3 has 15 amino acids. Germline CDR1 and CDR2: SGHRS and YFSETQ. DNA for the CDR3: TGCGCCAGCAGCTTATCAGGGGACTCCTACAATGAGCAGTTCTTC. Translating gives CASSLSGDSYNEQFF.

The CDR3 spells CASSWGLAARRDNEQFF. The CDR3 DNA follows: TGTGCCAGCAGCTGGGGACTAGCGGCCCGACGAGATAATGAGCAGTTCTTC. The gene calls are TRBV9 and TRBJ2-1; 11 bases match TRBD2. This CDR3 region has 17 residues. Trimming took 4 bases from V and 7 from J; bases not matched to a gene: 13. The germline V gene encodes CDR1 SGDLS and CDR2 YYNGEE. The full variable domain, in which reference TRBV9 and TRBJ2-1 provide the parts outside the CDR3, is DSGVTQTPKHLITATGQRVTLRCSPRSGDLSVYWYQQSLDQGLQFLIQYYNGEERAKGNILERFSAQQFPDLHSELNLSSLELGDSALYFCASSWGLAARRDNEQFFGPGTRLTVL.

This clone was seen only once. This same CDR3 is encoded by further DNA sequences in the sample. This chain uses TRBV15 with TRBJ1-5; no clear D. The germline V gene has CDR1 LNHNV and CDR2 YYDKDF (reference sequence). The CDR3 is made up of 13 amino acids. With 0 bases removed from V and 7 bases from J, the gap between germline ends came to 7 bases. In nucleotides, the CDR3 is TGTGCCACCAGCAGAGACCAAGGCCAGCCCCAGCATTTT. Its protein is CATSRDQGQPQHF.

The chain combines TRBV5-4 with TRBJ2-1; the match to TRBD2 covers 16 bases. The germline CDR1 and CDR2 sequences are SGHNT and YYREEE (reference sequence). V trimming: 7 bases; J trimming: 7 bases; junction bases outside the gene matches: 17. The CDR3 runs to 19 residues. The CDR3 nucleotides are TGTGCCAGCTACACAGGGGGACTAGCGGGAGGGTTCGGTAAGAATGAGCAGTTCTTC. This translates into CASYTGGLAGGFGKNEQFF. The full variable domain, rest sourced from reference TRBV5-4 and TRBJ2-1, is ETGVTQSPTHLIKTRGQQVTLRCSSQSGHNTVSWYQQALGQGPQFIFQYYREEENGRGNFPPRFSGLQFPNYSSELNVNALELDDSALYLCASYTGGLAGGFGKNEQFFGPGTRLTVL.

The chain combines TRBV27 with TRBJ2-1, with D maybe TRBD2 (6 bases). Trimming left V 2 bases short and J 0 bases short, with 14 bases between. The CDR3 has 17 amino acids. CDR1 MNHEY and CDR2 SMNVEV come from the germline V gene (reference sequence). CDR3: CASSLAPGALSYNEQFF. The CDR3 nucleotides read TGTGCCAGCAGTTTAGCACCGGGAGCCCTCTCCTACAATGAGCAGTTCTTC.

In this sample, this clone turned up once. The V and J genes are TRBV7-2 and TRBJ2-7; a weak D match, TRBD2 (6 bases). The germline V gene encodes CDR1 SGHTA and CDR2 FQGNSA. The CDR3 has 15 residues. The V end was cut by 3 bases, the J end by 0 bases, with 12 bases between. CDR3 nucleotides: TGTGCCAGCAGCTTTTCCAGCGGGCACTCCTACGAGCAGTACTTC. Its translation: CASSFSSGHSYEQYF.

Here the CDR3 DNA reads TGTGCCAGCAGTGAAGCGATAGGGACAGGAGACTATGGCTACACCTTC. It encodes CASSEAIGTGDYGYTF. The chain recombines TRBV6-1 with TRBJ1-2; the match to TRBD1 covers 8 bases. The CDR3 is 16 amino acids. Germline assignment: CDR1 MNHNS and CDR2 SASEGT. J gave up 3 bases and V 0 bases, and 6 bases lay outside the gene matches.

This clone was detected once. V and J are TRBV10-3 and TRBJ2-7; 7 bases align to TRBD1. V lost 0 bases to trimming and J lost 6 bases; unmatched junction nucleotides: 11. Germline V lookup: CDR1 ENHRY, CDR2 SYGVKD. The CDR3 has 16 residues. The CDR3 sequence is CAISESMTGLTSEQYF. CDR3 in DNA: TGTGCCATCAGTGAGTCGATGACAGGGCTTACTAGCGAGCAGTACTTC.

The chain couples TRBV10-3 to TRBJ1-6; no clear D. Germline V gene lookup returns CDR1 ENHRY and CDR2 SYGVKD. Trimming removed 0 bases at V and 10 bases at J, with 7 bases between. This CDR3 has 13 residues. DNA for the CDR3: TGTGCCATCAGTGAGTCGATGGGGTCACCCCTCCACTTT. Its translation: CAISESMGSPLHF.